These 3 T cell receptor beta chains were sequenced from one sample in a study of neurological immune-mediated disorders. TCRdb reprocessed the 5' RACE reads with MiXCR, giving one entry per CDR3 protein. The sample lists roughly 46,000 distinct CDR3 sequences, roughly 2% occurring once. Sequencing input: PBMCs. The origin of the receptors is a middle-aged woman with multiple sclerosis.

This clonotype was recorded at least ten times. Germline is not matched at one junction end, which may reflect a read error. V gene TRBV12-3 or TRBV12-4 combines with J gene TRBJ2-3; D is uncertain. The CDR3 covers 11 residues. DNA for the CDR3: TGTGCCAGCAGTTCCTCAGAAACGCAGTATTTT. Its translation is CASSSSETQYF.

This sequence joins TRBV10-3 and TRBJ1-5, with a tentative D call TRBD1 (6 bases). Trimming pared 5 bases from V and 0 bases from J, leaving 14 bases between. The CDR3 has 16 residues. CDR1 and CDR2 from the germline V gene are ENHRY and SYGVKD. In nucleotides, the CDR3 is TGTGCCATCAGTCCACAAGGGGGTCATAGCAATCAGCCCCAGCATTTT. As protein: CAISPQGGHSNQPQHF.

This clonotype was observed many times. V usage is TRBV6-5 and J usage is TRBJ1-2; 7 nucleotides line up with TRBD1. Germline-derived CDR1 and CDR2 are MNHEY and SVGAGI. The CDR3 extends over 14 amino acids. The V gene end was trimmed by 5 bases and the J gene end by 8 bases; junction bases not matched to a gene: 11. The CDR3 coding sequence is TGTGCCAGCAGTCACCAGACAGGGAAAGGAGGCTACACCTTC. Translation: CASSHQTGKGGYTF.